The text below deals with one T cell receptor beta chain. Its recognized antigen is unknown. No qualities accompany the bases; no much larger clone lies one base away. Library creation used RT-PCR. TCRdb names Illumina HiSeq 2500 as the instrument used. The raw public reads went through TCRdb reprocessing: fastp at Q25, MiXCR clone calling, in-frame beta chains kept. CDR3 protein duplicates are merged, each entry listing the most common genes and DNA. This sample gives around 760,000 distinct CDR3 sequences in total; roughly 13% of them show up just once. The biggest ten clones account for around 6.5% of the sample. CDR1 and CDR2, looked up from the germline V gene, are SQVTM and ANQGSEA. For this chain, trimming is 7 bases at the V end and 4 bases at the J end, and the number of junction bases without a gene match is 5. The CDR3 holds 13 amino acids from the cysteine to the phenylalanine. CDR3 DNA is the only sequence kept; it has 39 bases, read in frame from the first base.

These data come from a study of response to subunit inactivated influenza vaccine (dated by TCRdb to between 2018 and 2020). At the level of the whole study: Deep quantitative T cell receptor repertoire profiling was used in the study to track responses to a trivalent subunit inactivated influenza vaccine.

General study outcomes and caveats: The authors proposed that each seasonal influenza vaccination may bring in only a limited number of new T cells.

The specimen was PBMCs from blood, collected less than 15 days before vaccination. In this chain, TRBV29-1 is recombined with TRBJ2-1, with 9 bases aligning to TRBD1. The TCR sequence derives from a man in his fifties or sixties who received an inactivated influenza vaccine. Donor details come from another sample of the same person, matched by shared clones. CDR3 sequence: CSADRGNYNEQFF. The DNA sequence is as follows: TGCAGCGCTGACAGGGGGAATTACAATGAGCAGTTCTTC.